This TCR beta chain is from a study of blood T cell repertoires in COVID-19. Study at large: PBMCs, B-cell-depleted T cells, or T cells provided the cDNA or gDNA that made up the material.

Germline V gene lookup returns CDR1 SSHAT and CDR2 FNYEAQ (reference sequence). CDR3 size: 15 residues. The ends were cut back, 1 base at V and 5 bases at J, with 11 bases in the middle. Sequenced by immunoSEQ multiplex PCR; TCRdb stores in-frame clones only, minus some. The sample lists around 200,000 clones, around 86% seen once, with 4% to 5.5% in the top ten. The sequencing input was peripheral blood. This sequence originates from a human donor in a cohort sampled during active COVID-19. The chain uses TRBV7-7 and TRBJ1-4, with D possibly being TRBD1 (5 bases). This CDR3 reads CASSLGTTQNEKLFF. CDR3 in DNA: TGTGCCAGCAGCTTAGGGACAACCCAGAATGAAAAACTGTTTTTT. Complete variable domain (other parts from reference TRBV7-7 and TRBJ1-4): GAGVSQSPRYKVTKRGQDVTLRCDPISSHATLYWYQQALGQGPEFLTYFNYEAQPDKSGLPSDRFSAERPEGSISTLTIQRTEQRDSAMYRCASSLGTTQNEKLFFGSGTQLSVL.